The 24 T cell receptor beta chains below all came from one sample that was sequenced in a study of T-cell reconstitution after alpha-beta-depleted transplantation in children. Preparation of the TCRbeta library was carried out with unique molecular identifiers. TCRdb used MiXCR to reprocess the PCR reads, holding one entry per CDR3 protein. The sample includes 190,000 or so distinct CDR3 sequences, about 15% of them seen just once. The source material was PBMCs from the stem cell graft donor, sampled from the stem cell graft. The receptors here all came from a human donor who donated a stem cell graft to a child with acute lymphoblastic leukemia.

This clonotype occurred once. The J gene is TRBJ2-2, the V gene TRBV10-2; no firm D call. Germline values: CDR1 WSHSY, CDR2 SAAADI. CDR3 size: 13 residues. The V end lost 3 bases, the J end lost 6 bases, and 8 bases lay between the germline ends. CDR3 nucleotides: TGCGCCAGCAGTGATCGGGTTTCCGGGGAGCTGTTTTTT. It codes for CASSDRVSGELFF.

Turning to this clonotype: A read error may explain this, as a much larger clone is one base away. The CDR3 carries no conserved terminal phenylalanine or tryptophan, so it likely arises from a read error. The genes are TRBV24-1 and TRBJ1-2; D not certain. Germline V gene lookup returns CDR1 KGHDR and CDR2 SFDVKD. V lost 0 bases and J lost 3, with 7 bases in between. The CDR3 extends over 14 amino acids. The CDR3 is CATSDLGEDYGYTS. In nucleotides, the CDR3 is TGTGCCACCAGTGATTTGGGGGAGGACTATGGCTACACCTCC.

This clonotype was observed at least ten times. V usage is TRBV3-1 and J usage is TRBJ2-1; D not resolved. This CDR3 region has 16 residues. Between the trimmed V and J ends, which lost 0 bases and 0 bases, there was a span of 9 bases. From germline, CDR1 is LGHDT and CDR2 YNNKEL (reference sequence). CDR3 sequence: CASSQDWESSYNEQFF. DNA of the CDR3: TGTGCCAGCAGCCAAGATTGGGAAAGCTCCTACAATGAGCAGTTCTTC.

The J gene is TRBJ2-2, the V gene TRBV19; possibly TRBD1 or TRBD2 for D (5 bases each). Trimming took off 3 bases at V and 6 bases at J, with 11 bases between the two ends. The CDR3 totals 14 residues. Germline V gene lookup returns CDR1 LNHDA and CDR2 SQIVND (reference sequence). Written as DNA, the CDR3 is TGTGCCAGTAGTATCCCAGGGAGTCCCGGGGAGCTGTTTTTT. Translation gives CASSIPGSPGELFF.

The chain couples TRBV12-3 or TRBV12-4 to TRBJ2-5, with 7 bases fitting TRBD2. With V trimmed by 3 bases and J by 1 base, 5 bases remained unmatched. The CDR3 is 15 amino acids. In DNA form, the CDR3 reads TGTGCCAGCAGTTTGGGGGGGAGGGCCCAAGAGACCCAGTACTTC. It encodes CASSLGGRAQETQYF.

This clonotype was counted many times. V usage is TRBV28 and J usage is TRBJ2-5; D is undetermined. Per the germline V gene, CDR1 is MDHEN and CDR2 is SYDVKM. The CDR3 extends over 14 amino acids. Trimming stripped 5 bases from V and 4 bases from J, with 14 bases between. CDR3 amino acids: CASSPLTEIETQYF. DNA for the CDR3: TGTGCCAGCAGTCCCCTGACGGAGATAGAGACCCAGTACTTC.

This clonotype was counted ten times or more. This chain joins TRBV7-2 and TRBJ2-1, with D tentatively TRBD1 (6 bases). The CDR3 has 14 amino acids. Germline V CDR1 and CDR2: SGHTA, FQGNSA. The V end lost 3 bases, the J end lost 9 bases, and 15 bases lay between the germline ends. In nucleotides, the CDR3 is TGTGCCAGCAGCTTTCAGCCAGGGGTTGCTGAGCAGTTCTTC. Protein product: CASSFQPGVAEQFF. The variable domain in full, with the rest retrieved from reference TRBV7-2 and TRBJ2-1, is GAGVSQSPSNKVTEKGKDVELRCDPISGHTALYWYRQSLGQGLEFLIYFQGNSAPDKSGLPSDRFSAERTGGSVSTLTIQRTQQEDSAVYLCASSFQPGVAEQFFGPGTRLTVL.

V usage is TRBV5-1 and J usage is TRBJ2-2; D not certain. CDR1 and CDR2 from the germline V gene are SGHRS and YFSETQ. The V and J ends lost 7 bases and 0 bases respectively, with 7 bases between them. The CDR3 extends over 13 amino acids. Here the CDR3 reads CASQTSNTGELFF. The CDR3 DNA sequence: TGCGCCAGCCAAACTTCGAACACCGGGGAGCTGTTTTTT.

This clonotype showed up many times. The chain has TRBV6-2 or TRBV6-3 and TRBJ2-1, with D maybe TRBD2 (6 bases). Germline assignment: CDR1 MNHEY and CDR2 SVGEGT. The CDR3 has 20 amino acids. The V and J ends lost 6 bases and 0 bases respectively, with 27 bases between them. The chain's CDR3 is CASRPARAGWAASSYNEQFF. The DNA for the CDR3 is TGTGCCAGCAGACCCGCGAGGGCGGGATGGGCCGCAAGCTCCTACAATGAGCAGTTCTTC.

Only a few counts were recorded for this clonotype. The CDR3 loop reads CASSLDLGDEQYF. CDR3 sequence (DNA): TGTGCCAGCAGCTTAGATTTAGGGGACGAGCAGTACTTC. The chain has TRBV11-3 and TRBJ2-7, with D possibly TRBD1 on 5 matching bases. Germline V CDR1 and CDR2: SGHNT, YENEEA. V shed 0 bases and J shed 5 bases, with 8 bases lying between them. This CDR3 spans 13 amino acids. Variable domain in full (rest from reference TRBV11-3 and TRBJ2-7): EAGVVQSPRYKIIEKKQPVAFWCNPISGHNTLYWYLQNLGQGPELLIRYENEEAVDDSQLPKDRFSAERLKGVDSTLKIQPAELGDSAVYLCASSLDLGDEQYFGPGTRLTVT.

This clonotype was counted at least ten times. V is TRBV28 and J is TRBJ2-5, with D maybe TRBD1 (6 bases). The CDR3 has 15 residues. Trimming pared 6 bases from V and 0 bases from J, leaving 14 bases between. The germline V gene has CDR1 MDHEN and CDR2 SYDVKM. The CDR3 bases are TGTGCCAGCAGCCAGGACAGTTCTTACCAAGAGACCCAGTACTTC. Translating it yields CASSQDSSYQETQYF.

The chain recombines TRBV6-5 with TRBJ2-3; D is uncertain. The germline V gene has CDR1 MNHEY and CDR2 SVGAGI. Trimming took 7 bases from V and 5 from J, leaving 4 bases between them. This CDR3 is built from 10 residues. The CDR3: CASILDTQYF. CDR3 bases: TGTGCCAGCATCCTAGATACGCAGTATTTT.

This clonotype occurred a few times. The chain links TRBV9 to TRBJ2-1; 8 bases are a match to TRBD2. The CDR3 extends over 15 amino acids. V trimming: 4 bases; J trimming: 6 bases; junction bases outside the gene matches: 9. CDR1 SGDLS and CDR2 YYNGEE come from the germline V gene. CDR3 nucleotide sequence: TGTGCCAGCAGCCCCGGGACTAGTGAGGGCAATGAGCAGTTCTTC. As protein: CASSPGTSEGNEQFF.

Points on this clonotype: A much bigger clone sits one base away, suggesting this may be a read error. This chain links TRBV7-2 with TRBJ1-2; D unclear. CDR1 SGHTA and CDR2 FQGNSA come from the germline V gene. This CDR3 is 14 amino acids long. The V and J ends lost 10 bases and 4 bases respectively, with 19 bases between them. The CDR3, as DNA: TGTGCCACTAGGCGGACCCTGGACCGCTATGGCTACACCTTC. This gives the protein CATRRTLDRYGYTF.

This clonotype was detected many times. CDR3 DNA sequence: TGTGCCAGCAGGCGGGGGGAAGGCAATCAGCCCCAGCATTTT. Protein: CASRRGEGNQPQHF. V gene TRBV12-3 or TRBV12-4 combines with J gene TRBJ1-5; D is possibly TRBD1 (5 bases). Trimming took off 6 bases at V and 2 bases at J, with 11 bases between the two ends. This CDR3 is built from 14 residues.

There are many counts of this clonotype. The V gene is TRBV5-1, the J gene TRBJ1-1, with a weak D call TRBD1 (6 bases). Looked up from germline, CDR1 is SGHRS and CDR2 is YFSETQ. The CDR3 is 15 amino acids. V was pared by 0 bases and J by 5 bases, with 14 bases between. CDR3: CASSLGRGLGTEAFF. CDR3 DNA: TGCGCCAGCAGCTTGGGAAGGGGGTTAGGGACTGAAGCTTTCTTT.

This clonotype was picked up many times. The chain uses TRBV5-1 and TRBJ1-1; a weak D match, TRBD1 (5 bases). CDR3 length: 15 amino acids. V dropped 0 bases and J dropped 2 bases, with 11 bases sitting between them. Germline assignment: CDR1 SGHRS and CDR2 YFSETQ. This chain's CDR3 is CASSLEGHGNTEAFF. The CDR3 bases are TGCGCCAGCAGCTTGGAAGGACACGGAAACACTGAAGCTTTCTTT.

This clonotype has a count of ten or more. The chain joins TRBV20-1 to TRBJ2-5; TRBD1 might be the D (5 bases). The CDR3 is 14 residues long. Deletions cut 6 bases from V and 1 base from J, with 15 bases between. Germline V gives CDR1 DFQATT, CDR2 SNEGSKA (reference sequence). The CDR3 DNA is TGCAGTGCCGCCCCGGCAGGGTTCCAAGAGACCCAGTACTTC. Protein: CSAAPAGFQETQYF.

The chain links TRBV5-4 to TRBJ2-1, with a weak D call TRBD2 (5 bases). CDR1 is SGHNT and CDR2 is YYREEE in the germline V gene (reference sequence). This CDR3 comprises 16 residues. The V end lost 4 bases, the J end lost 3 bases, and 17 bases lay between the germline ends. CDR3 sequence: CASSLELTSVYNEQFF. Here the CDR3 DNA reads TGTGCCAGCAGCCTGGAGCTCACTAGTGTCTACAATGAGCAGTTCTTC.

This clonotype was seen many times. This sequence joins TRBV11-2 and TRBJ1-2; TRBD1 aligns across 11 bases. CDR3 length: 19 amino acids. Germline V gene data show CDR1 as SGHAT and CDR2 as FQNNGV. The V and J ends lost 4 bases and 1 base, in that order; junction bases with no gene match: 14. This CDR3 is CASSSPSSGQGAVNYGYTF. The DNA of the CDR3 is TGTGCCAGCAGCTCCCCTTCGTCCGGACAGGGGGCAGTTAACTATGGCTACACCTTC.

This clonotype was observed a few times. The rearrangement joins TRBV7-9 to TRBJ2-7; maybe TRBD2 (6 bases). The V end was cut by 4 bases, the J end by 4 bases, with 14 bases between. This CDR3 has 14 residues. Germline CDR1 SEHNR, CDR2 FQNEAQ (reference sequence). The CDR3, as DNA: TGTGCCAGCAGCTCCGCCCGGGGGTGGTACGAGCAGTACTTC. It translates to CASSSARGWYEQYF.

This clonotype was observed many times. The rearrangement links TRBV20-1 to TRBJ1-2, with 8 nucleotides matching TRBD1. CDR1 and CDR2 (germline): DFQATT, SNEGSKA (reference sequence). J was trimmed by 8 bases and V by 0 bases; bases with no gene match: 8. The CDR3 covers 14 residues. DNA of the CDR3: TGCAGTGCTAGAGATCTACTCGGACAGGGAGGCTACACCTTC. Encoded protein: CSARDLLGQGGYTF.

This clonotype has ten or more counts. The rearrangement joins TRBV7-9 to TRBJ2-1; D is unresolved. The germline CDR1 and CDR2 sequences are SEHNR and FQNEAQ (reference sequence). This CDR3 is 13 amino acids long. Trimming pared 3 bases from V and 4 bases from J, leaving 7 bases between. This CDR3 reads CASSFVGYNEQFF. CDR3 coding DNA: TGTGCCAGCAGCTTTGTCGGGTACAATGAGCAGTTCTTC. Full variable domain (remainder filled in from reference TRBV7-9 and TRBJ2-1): DTGVSQNPRHKITKRGQNVTFRCDPISEHNRLYWYRQTLGQGPEFLTYFQNEAQLEKSRLLSDRFSAERPKGSFSTLEIQRTEQGDSAMYLCASSFVGYNEQFFGPGTRLTVL.

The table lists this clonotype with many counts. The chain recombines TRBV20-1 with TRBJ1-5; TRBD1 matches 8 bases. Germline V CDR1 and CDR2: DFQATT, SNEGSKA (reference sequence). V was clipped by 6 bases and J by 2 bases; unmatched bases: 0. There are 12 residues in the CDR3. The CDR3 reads CSAGQGNQPQHF. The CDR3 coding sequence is TGCAGTGCGGGACAGGGCAATCAGCCCCAGCATTTT.